The TCR beta chain under discussion was sequenced for a study of blood T cell repertoires in COVID-19. Turning to the study itself: Acute and convalescent COVID-19 samples came from the United States, Italy and Spain.

Produced via immunoSEQ multiplex PCR; TCRdb's table is partial and in-frame only. The repertoire holds under 200,000 clones, with approximately 80% as singletons. The CDR3 contains 13 residues. Trimming stripped 7 bases from V and 10 bases from J, with 17 bases between. The clonotype was recovered from a man in his 60s with acute or convalescent COVID-19. The sequencing sample was made of peripheral blood. The chain carries TRBV12-3 or TRBV12-4 and TRBJ2-1, with a weak D call TRBD2 (6 bases). CDR3 bases: TGTGCCAGCACCGTGGACGGCGCGGGGGAGCAGTTCTTC. Protein product: CASTVDGAGEQFF.